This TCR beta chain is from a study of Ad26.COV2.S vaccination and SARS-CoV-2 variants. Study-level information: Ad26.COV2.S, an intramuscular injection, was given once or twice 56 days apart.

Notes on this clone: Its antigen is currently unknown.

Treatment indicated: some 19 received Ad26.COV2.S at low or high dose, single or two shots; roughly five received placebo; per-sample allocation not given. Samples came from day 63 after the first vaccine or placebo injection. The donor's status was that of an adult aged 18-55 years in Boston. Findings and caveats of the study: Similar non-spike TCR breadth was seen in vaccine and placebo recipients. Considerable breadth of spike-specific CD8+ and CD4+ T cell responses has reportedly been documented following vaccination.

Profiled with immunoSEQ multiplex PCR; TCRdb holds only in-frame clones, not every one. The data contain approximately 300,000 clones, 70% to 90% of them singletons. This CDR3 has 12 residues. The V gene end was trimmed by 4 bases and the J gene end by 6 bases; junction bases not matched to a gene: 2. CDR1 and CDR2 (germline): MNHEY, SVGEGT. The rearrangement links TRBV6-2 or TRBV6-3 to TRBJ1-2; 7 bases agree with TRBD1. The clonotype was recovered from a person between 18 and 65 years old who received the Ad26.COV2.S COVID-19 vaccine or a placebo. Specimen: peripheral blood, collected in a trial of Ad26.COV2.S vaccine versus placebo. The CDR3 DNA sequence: TGTGCCAGCAGTTCGACAGGGAATGGCTACACCTTC. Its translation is CASSSTGNGYTF.